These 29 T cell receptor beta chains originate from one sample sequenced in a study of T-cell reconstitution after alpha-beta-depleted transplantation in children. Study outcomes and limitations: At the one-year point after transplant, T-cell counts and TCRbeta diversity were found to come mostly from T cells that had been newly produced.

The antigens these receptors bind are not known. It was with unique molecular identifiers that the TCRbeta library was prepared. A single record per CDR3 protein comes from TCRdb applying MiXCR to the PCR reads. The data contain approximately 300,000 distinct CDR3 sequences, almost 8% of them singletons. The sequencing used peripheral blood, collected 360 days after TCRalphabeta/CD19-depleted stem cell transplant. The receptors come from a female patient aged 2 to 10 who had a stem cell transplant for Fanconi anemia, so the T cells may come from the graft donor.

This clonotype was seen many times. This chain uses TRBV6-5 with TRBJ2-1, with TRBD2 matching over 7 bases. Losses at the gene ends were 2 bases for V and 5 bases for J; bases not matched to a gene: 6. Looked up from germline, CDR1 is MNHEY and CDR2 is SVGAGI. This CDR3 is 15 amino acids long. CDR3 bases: TGTGCCAGCAGTTACGAGCGGGGAGCCAACAATGAGCAGTTCTTC. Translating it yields CASSYERGANNEQFF.

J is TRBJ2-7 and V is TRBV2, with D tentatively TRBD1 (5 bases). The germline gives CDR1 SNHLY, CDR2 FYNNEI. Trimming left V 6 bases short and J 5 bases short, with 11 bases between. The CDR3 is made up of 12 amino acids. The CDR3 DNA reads TGTGCCAGCAGGGTCCAGGGTAACGAGCAGTACTTC. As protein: CASRVQGNEQYF.

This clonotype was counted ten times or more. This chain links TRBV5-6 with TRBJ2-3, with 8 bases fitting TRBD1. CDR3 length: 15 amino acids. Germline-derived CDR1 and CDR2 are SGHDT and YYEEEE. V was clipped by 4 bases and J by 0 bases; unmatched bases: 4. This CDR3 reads CASSTTGVSTDTQYF. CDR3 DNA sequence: TGTGCCAGCAGCACGACAGGGGTTAGCACAGATACGCAGTATTTT.

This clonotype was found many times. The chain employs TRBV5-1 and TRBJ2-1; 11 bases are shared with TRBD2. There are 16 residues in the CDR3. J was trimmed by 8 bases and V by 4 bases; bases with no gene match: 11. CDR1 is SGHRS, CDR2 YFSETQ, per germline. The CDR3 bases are TGCGCCAGCAGCAAACCGGGACTAGCGGATGTCGATGAGCAGTTCTTC. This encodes CASSKPGLADVDEQFF.

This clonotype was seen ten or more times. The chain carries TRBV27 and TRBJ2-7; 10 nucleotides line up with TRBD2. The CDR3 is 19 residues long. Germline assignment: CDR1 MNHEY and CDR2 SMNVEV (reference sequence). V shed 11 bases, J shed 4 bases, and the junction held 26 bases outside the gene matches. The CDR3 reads CARNLGCLAGDLKTYEQYF. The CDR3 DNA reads TGTGCCCGAAACCTGGGATGCCTAGCGGGAGATCTTAAGACGTACGAGCAGTACTTC.

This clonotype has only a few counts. CDR3 bases: TGTGCCAGCTCAGCTCAGCAGGAGACAACCTATAATTCACCCCTCCACTTT. This codes for CASSAQQETTYNSPLHF. The chain links TRBV18 to TRBJ1-6; D gene ambiguous. The CDR3 has 17 amino acids. Germline V gives CDR1 KGHSH, CDR2 LQKENI. V lost 5 bases and J lost 2, with 16 bases in between.

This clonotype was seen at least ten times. Here the CDR3 DNA reads TGTGCCAGCACCACCCGACTAGCCTGGGGGACCCAGTACTTC. It is translated as CASTTRLAWGTQYF. This chain joins TRBV28 and TRBJ2-5, with TRBD2 matching over 7 bases. Looked up from germline, CDR1 is MDHEN and CDR2 is SYDVKM. The CDR3 extends over 14 amino acids. V shed 7 bases and J 7 bases; nucleotides not matched to a gene: 12.

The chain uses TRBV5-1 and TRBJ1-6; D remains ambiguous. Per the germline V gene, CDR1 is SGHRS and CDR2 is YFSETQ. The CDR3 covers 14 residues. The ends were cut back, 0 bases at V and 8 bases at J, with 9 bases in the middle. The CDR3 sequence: CASSLGESYSPLHF. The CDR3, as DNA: TGCGCCAGCAGCTTGGGGGAATCCTATTCACCCCTCCACTTT.

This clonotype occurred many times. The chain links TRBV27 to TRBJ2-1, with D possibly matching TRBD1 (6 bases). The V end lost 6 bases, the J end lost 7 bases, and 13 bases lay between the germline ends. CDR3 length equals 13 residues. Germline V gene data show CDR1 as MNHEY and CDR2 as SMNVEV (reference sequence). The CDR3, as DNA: TGTGCCAGCAGGATAATACAGGGAAATGAGCAGTTCTTC. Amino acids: CASRIIQGNEQFF.

The DNA for the CDR3 is TGTGCCAGCAGCCAAGTCATTACGGAGACCCAGTACTTC. It translates to CASSQVITETQYF. The chain combines TRBV3-1 with TRBJ2-5; D gene unclear. The germline V gene has CDR1 LGHDT and CDR2 YNNKEL (reference sequence). The V end was cut by 1 base, the J end by 5 bases, with 8 bases between. The CDR3 totals 13 residues.

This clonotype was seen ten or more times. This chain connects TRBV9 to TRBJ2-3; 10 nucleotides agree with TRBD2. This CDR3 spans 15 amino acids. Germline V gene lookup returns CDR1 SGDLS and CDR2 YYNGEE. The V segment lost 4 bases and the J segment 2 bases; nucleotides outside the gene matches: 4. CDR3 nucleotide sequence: TGTGCCAGCAGCACGGGACTAGCGACCACAGATACGCAGTATTTT. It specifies CASSTGLATTDTQYF.

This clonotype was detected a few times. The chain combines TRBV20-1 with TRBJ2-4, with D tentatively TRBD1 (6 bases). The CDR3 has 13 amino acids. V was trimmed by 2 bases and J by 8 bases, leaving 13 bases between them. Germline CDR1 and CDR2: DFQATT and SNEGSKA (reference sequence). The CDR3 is CSARRGSVHIQYF. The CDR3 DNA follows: TGCAGTGCTAGAAGGGGGTCTGTGCACATTCAGTACTTC.

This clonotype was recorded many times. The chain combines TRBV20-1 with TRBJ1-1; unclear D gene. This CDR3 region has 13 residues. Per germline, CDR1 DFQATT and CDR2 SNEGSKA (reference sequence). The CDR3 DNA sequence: TGCAGCGGACTGCGGGCGCGGGTTGCTGAAGCTTTCTTT. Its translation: CSGLRARVAEAFF.

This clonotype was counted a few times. CDR3 DNA: TGTGCCAGCAGCCGGCCCAATGAGCAGTTCTTC. Its protein product is CASSRPNEQFF. This chain connects TRBV25-1 to TRBJ2-1; D is uncertain. Germline lookup yields CDR1 MGHDK and CDR2 SYGVNS. The CDR3 has 11 amino acids. Trimming stripped 6 bases from V and 6 bases from J, with 6 bases between.

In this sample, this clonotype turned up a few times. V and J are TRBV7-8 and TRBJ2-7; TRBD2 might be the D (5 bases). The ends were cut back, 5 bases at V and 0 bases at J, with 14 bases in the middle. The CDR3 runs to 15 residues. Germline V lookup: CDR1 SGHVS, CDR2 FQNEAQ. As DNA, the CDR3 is TGTGCCAGCAGCCATGGACGACGGGGCTCCTACGAGCAGTACTTC. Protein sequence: CASSHGRRGSYEQYF.

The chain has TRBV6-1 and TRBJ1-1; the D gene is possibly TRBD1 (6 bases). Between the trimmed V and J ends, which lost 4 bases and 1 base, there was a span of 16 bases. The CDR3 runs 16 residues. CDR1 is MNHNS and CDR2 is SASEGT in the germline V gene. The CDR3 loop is CASSVGTGTWNTEAFF. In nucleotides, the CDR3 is TGTGCCAGCAGTGTCGGGACGGGGACATGGAACACTGAAGCTTTCTTT.

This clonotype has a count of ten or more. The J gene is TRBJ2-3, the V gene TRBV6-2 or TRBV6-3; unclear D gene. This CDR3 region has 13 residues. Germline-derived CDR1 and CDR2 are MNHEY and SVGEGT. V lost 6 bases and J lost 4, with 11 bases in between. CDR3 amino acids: CASSTVYADTQYF. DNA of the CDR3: TGTGCCAGCAGCACCGTTTACGCAGATACGCAGTATTTT.

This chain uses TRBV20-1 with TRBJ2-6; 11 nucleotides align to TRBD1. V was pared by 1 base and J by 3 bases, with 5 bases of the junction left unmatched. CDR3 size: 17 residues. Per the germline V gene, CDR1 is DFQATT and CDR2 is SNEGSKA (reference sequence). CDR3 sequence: CSARGGQGAGGANVLTF. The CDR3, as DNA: TGCAGTGCTAGAGGTGGACAGGGGGCAGGTGGGGCCAACGTCCTGACTTTC.

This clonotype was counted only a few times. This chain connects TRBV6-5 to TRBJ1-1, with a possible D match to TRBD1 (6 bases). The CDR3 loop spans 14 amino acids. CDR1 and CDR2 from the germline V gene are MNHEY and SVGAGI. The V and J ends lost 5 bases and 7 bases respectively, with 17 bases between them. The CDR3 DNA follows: TGTGCCAGCAGTACAAAGACAGGCTCGAGTGAAGCTTTCTTT. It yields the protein CASSTKTGSSEAFF.

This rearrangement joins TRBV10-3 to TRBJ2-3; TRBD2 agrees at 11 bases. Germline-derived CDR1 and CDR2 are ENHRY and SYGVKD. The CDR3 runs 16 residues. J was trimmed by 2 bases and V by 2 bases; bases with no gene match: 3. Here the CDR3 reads CAISETSGRTTDTQYF. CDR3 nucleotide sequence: TGTGCCATCAGTGAGACTAGCGGGAGAACCACAGATACGCAGTATTTT.

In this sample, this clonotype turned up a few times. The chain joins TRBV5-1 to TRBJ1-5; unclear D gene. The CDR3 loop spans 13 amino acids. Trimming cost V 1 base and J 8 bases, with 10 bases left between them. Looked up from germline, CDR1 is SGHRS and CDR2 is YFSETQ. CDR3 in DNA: TGCGCCAGCAGCTTGTTAGGGAGCGAGCCCCAGCATTTT. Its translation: CASSLLGSEPQHF.

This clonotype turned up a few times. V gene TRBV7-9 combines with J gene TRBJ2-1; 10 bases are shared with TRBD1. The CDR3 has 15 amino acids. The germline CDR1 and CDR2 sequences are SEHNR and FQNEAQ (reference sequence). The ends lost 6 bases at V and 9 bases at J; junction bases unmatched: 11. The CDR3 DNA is TGTGCCAGCAGTGAGGGACAGGGGCGTAAGGTTGAGCAGTTCTTC. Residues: CASSEGQGRKVEQFF.

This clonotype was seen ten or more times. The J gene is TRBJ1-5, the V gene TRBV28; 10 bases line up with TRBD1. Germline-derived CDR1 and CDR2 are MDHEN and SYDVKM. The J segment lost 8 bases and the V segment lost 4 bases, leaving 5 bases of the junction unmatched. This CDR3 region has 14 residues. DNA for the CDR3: TGTGCCAGCAGTTCGGACAGGGGGATTAAGCCCCAGCATTTT. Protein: CASSSDRGIKPQHF.

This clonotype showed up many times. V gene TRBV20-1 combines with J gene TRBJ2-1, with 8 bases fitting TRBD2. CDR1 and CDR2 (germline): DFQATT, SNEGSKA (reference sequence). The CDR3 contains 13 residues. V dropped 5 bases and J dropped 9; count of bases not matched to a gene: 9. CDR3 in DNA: TGCAGTGCTCGATCCCGGGGGGGAGGTGAGCAGTTCTTC. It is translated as CSARSRGGGEQFF.

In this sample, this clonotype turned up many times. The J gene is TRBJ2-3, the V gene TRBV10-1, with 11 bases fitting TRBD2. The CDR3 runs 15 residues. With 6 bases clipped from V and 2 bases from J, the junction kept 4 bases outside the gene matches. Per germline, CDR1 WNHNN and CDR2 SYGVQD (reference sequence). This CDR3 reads CASSLTSGITDTQYF. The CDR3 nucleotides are TGCGCCAGCAGCCTGACTAGCGGGATCACAGATACGCAGTATTTT.

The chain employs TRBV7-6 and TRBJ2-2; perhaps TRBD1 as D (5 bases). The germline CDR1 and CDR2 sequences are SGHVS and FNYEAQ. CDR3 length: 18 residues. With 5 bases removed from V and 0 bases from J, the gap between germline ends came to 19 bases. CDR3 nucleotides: TGTGCCAGCAGCCCCCAATGGGGCATTCAAGCGAACACCGGGGAGCTGTTTTTT. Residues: CASSPQWGIQANTGELFF. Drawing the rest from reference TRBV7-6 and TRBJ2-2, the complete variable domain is GAGVSQSPRYKVTKRGQDVALRCDPISGHVSLYWYRQALGQGPEFLTYFNYEAQQDKSGLPNDRFSAERPEGSISTLTIQRTEQRDSAMYRCASSPQWGIQANTGELFFGEGSRLTVL.

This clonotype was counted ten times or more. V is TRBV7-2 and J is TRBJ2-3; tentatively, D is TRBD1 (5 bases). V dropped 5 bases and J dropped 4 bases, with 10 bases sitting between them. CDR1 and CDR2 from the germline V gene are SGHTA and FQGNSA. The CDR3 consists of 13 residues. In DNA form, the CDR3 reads TGTGCCAGCAGCCTCAGGGTAGCAGATACGCAGTATTTT. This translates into CASSLRVADTQYF.

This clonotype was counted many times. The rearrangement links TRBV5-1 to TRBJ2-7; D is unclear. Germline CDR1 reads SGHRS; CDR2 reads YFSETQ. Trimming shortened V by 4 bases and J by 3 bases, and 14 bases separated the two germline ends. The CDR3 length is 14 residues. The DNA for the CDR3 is TGCGCCAGCAGCCCCGCGCCTGAGCACTACGAGCAGTACTTC. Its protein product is CASSPAPEHYEQYF.

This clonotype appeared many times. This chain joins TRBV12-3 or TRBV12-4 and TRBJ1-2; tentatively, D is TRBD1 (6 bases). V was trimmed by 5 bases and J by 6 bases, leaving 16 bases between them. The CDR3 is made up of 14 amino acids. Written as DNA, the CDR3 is TGTGCCAGCAGTCCCCTTGGGGGGGCTAATGGCTACACCTTC. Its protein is CASSPLGGANGYTF.